The 17 T cell receptor beta chains in this list originate from one sample, sequenced in a study of metastatic and nonmetastatic thyroid tumors. MiXCR was used by TCRdb to re-call the PCR reads. The sample holds about 13,000 clones, around 25% seen once. There were no patients who had received any treatment before thyroid surgery. Sequencing was done on a sample of adjacent normal tissue. Every receptor here comes from a female donor with papillary thyroid cancer or a benign thyroid nodule (not recorded which). Some clones in this sample may be carry-over from other donors' samples.

By share, this clone counts as medium-sized. The chain is built from TRBV7-8 and TRBJ2-7; TRBD2 is a possible D gene (5 bases). Germline CDR1 is SGHVS and CDR2 is FQNEAQ. CDR3 length: 14 amino acids. Trimming removed 5 bases from V and 3 bases from J, with 14 bases in between. The chain's CDR3 is CASSLEEALYEQYF. The CDR3 nucleotides read TGTGCCAGCAGCCTAGAGGAGGCGCTCTACGAGCAGTACTTC.

This rearrangement joins TRBV18 to TRBJ1-1, with 9 bases identical to TRBD1. Looked up from germline, CDR1 is KGHSH and CDR2 is LQKENI. Trimming at V came to 4 bases and at J to 2 bases, leaving 5 bases not matched to a gene. The CDR3 has 15 residues. The chain's CDR3 is CASSRGQGSNTEAFF. CDR3 bases: TGTGCCAGCTCACGAGGACAGGGGAGTAACACTGAAGCTTTCTTT.

This clone came up many times. This rearrangement joins TRBV5-1 to TRBJ2-1, with TRBD1 matching over 10 bases. J lost 2 bases, V lost 4 bases, and 3 bases had no gene match. Per germline, CDR1 SGHRS and CDR2 YFSETQ. This CDR3 contains 15 residues. The CDR3 protein is CASSLGQGAYNEQFF. The DNA of the CDR3 is TGCGCCAGCAGCCTAGGACAGGGGGCCTACAATGAGCAGTTCTTC.

By share of the sample, this clone is medium-sized. The chain combines TRBV6-2 or TRBV6-3 with TRBJ2-3; no definite D call. CDR1 is MNHEY, CDR2 SVGEGT, per germline. CDR3 size: 20 residues. Trimming pared 0 bases from V and 2 bases from J, leaving 24 bases between. The CDR3 is CASSYSPSALYSGATDTQYF. The DNA of the CDR3 is TGTGCCAGCAGTTACTCCCCTTCCGCCCTTTATTCGGGCGCCACAGATACGCAGTATTTT.

This rearrangement joins TRBV2 to TRBJ2-2, with 8 bases matching TRBD2. The CDR3 length is 15 residues. Looked up from germline, CDR1 is SNHLY and CDR2 is FYNNEI. The V and J ends lost 5 bases and 1 base, in that order; junction bases with no gene match: 3. CDR3: CASSTGLENTGELFF. The CDR3 bases are TGTGCCAGCAGTACGGGACTAGAGAACACCGGGGAGCTGTTTTTT.

The J gene is TRBJ2-5, the V gene TRBV28, with D maybe TRBD2 (6 bases). The CDR3 spans 16 residues. The ends were cut back, 2 bases at V and 4 bases at J, with 17 bases in the middle. Germline CDR1 MDHEN, CDR2 SYDVKM. The CDR3 DNA reads TGTGCCAGCAGTTTAAGGTGGTCTAGCGTTGTAGAGACCCAGTACTTC. Translating gives CASSLRWSSVVETQYF.

At least ten counts were recorded for this clone. The J gene is TRBJ1-4, the V gene TRBV3-1, with 8 nucleotides matching TRBD1. V lost 4 bases to trimming and J lost 7 bases; unmatched junction nucleotides: 14. Germline CDR1 and CDR2: LGHDT and YNNKEL (reference sequence). This CDR3 is built from 17 residues. The CDR3 DNA follows: TGTGCCAGCAGCCCGGTGGGACAGGAAGTTTTGGGTGAAAAACTGTTTTTT. Amino acid sequence: CASSPVGQEVLGEKLFF. Supplemented by reference TRBV3-1 and TRBJ1-4, the full variable domain reads DTAVSQTPKYLVTQMGNDKSIKCEQNLGHDTMYWYKQDSKKFLKIMFSYNNKELIINETVPNRFSPKSPDKAHLNLHINSLELGDSAVYFCASSPVGQEVLGEKLFFGSGTQLSVL.

The rearrangement joins TRBV7-8 to TRBJ2-3; D tentatively fits TRBD1 or TRBD2 (5 bases each). The CDR3 sequence is 13 residues long. V lost 3 bases, J lost 4 bases, and 8 bases lay in between. CDR1 and CDR2 (germline): SGHVS, FQNEAQ. The CDR3 loop reads CASSLQGPDTQYF. CDR3 sequence (DNA): TGTGCCAGCAGCTTGCAGGGACCAGATACGCAGTATTTT.

V and J are TRBV5-6 and TRBJ1-4; unclear D gene. CDR1 and CDR2 (germline): SGHDT, YYEEEE. Deletions cut 0 bases from V and 8 bases from J, with 8 bases between. This CDR3 has 13 amino acids. CDR3 sequence reads: CASSLASGEKLFF. The CDR3 DNA reads as TGTGCCAGCAGCTTGGCTTCTGGGGAAAAACTGTTTTTT.

The sample holds many counts of this clone. The chain recombines TRBV6-2 or TRBV6-3 with TRBJ2-5, with D tentatively TRBD1 (6 bases). Germline CDR1 MNHEY, CDR2 SVGEGT. The CDR3 spans 14 residues. V was trimmed by 7 bases and J by 1 base, leaving 13 bases between them. CDR3 DNA sequence: TGTGCCAGCACCATAACAGGGTTCCAAGAGACCCAGTACTTC. Encoded protein: CASTITGFQETQYF.

This clone was detected a few times. The rearrangement links TRBV2 to TRBJ2-7; a possible D gene is TRBD2 (5 bases). CDR3 size: 12 residues. Germline assignment: CDR1 SNHLY and CDR2 FYNNEI. V dropped 1 base and J dropped 6 bases, with 7 bases sitting between them. CDR3 sequence reads: CASSEDAGEQYF. CDR3 DNA: TGTGCCAGCAGTGAAGACGCGGGCGAGCAGTACTTC. Combining the CDR3 with reference TRBV2 and TRBJ2-7 gives the whole variable domain EPEVTQTPSHQVTQMGQEVILRCVPISNHLYFYWYRQILGQKVEFLVSFYNNEISEKSEIFDDQFSVERPDGSNFTLKIRSTKLEDSAMYFCASSEDAGEQYFGPGTRLTVT.

The chain has TRBV28 and TRBJ2-7; 9 bases map to TRBD2. Germline lookup yields CDR1 MDHEN and CDR2 SYDVKM. CDR3 size: 16 residues. V dropped 5 bases and J dropped 3; count of bases not matched to a gene: 11. The CDR3 coding sequence is TGTGCCAGCAGTCCCTCCCAGCTAGCGGGACTCTACGAGCAGTACTTC. This encodes CASSPSQLAGLYEQYF.

Sample share makes this clone medium-sized. V is TRBV2 and J is TRBJ2-5; a possible D gene is TRBD1 (6 bases). From germline, CDR1 is SNHLY and CDR2 FYNNEI. V lost 2 bases and J lost 7, with 14 bases in between. This CDR3 is 14 amino acids long. For the CDR3, the DNA is TGTGCCAGCAGTGAACCCGGAGAAGGGGGGACCCAGTACTTC. It encodes CASSEPGEGGTQYF.

This clone was seen a few times. This sequence joins TRBV7-2 and TRBJ2-2; D tentatively reads TRBD1 or TRBD2 (5 bases each). V was clipped by 1 base and J by 5 bases, with 11 bases between them. The CDR3 spans 15 residues. Germline V lookup: CDR1 SGHTA, CDR2 FQGNSA. The CDR3, as DNA: TGTGCCAGCAGCTTAGTTGGGGGAGTTACCGGGGAGCTGTTTTTT. Translating it yields CASSLVGGVTGELFF. The complete variable domain, with remaining parts taken from reference TRBV7-2 and TRBJ2-2, reads GAGVSQSPSNKVTEKGKDVELRCDPISGHTALYWYRQSLGQGLEFLIYFQGNSAPDKSGLPSDRFSAERTGGSVSTLTIQRTQQEDSAVYLCASSLVGGVTGELFFGEGSRLTVL.

The V gene is TRBV7-9, the J gene TRBJ2-7, with no clear D. The germline V gene has CDR1 SEHNR and CDR2 FQNEAQ (reference sequence). The CDR3 length is 13 residues. V lost 0 bases and J lost 3, with 6 bases in between. DNA of the CDR3: TGTGCCAGCAGCTTAGCCCGGAGCTACGAGCAGTACTTC. It encodes CASSLARSYEQYF.

Within the sample, this clone is medium-sized. The chain is built from TRBV2 and TRBJ2-1; 11 nucleotides align to TRBD2. The CDR3 spans 16 residues. Germline-derived CDR1 and CDR2 are SNHLY and FYNNEI. V lost 1 base and J lost 8; bases outside the gene matches: 7. This chain's CDR3 is CASSEDLAGGGDEQFF. The CDR3 DNA reads TGTGCCAGCAGTGAAGACCTAGCGGGAGGTGGAGATGAGCAGTTCTTC.

This clone was counted between two and nine times. In the same sample, other DNA sequences code for this CDR3. This CDR3 reads CASSLAGNSYEQYF. DNA of the CDR3: TGCGCCAGCAGCTTGGCGGGGAACTCCTACGAGCAGTACTTC. The chain uses TRBV5-1 and TRBJ2-7, with D maybe TRBD2 (5 bases). Trimming pared 0 bases from V and 0 bases from J, leaving 7 bases between. Germline lookup yields CDR1 SGHRS and CDR2 YFSETQ. This CDR3 spans 14 amino acids.